The clone carrying this TCR beta chain was counted ten times or more. No antigen is known for it. Germline V gives CDR1 MDHEN, CDR2 SYDVKM. The CDR3 is 13 amino acids. Trimming pared 4 bases from V and 9 bases from J, leaving 15 bases between. From approximately 9.3 ml of fresh peripheral blood, PBMCs were isolated. The record originates from a study of T cells in Graves' hyperthyroidism and ophthalmopathy. Background on the study: Peripheral blood was taken when the disease was first diagnosed, before any treatment began.

Broader study findings: The majority of expanded thyroid clonotypes above 0.001 also appeared in blood.

TCR beta CDR3 region amplification was performed from RNA transcripts. With the HTBI primer set, the TCR CDR3 went through a first round of RT-PCR. TCRdb called the multiplex PCR reads again in MiXCR, with one record for every CDR3 protein. This sample has about 270,000 distinct CDR3 sequences, with roughly 22% found just once. This clonotype originated in a man aged 30 to 39 with Graves' ophthalmopathy. Sequenced material: blood. The chain employs TRBV28 and TRBJ1-1, with D perhaps TRBD1 (5 bases). The CDR3 DNA sequence: TGTGCCAGCAGTTCCGGGGCCGGCGATAAAGCTTTCTTT. This translates into CASSSGAGDKAFF.